The T cell receptor beta chain described here comes from a study of early stage breast cancer tumors (dated by TCRdb to the late 2010s). Notes on the research overall: Of the roughly 17 invasive breast tumors, about 13 were found to be estrogen receptor-positive, progesterone receptor-positive and HER2-negative. Most of the 12 ER+/PR+/HER2- tumors were invasive ductal carcinomas, while the other four were invasive lobular carcinomas. On average, each sample had roughly 10-fold read coverage. The samples as a whole yielded around 2.5 million detected templates, corresponding to 850,000 to 1,400,000 unique clonotypes. Points the paper makes about the study in general: Bulk genomic DNA sequencing of unsorted cells missed chain pairing and functional markers such as CD4, CD8 and FOXP3. Compared with adjacent normal breast tissue, tumors had approximately 2.5-fold higher T cell density and higher clonality. The small cohort size prevented analysis by tumor subtype. Enriched TCRB sequences shared across patients were found to be mostly commonly generated sequences that were unlikely to play an important role in the tumor microenvironment. Repertoires from blood resembled normal breast more closely than tumor, and using blood as a reference for each tissue separated tumor from normal in about 85% of the 16 patients.

The study profiled bulk TCR beta-chain repertoires in matched peripheral blood, tumor and adjacent normal breast tissue taken from about 15 patients with early-stage breast cancer. Before surgery, roughly 4.5-11 mL of whole blood was collected in EDTA tubes and processed within 2 hours. Ficoll-Paque centrifugation in SepMate-50 tubes was used to isolate peripheral blood mononuclear cells. PBMCs were cryopreserved in around 90% FBS with about 10% DMSO in aliquots of about 1.8 to 4 million cells and stored in liquid nitrogen. The Qiagen AllPrep DNA/RNA Mini kit was used for genomic DNA extraction. Each sample was amplified in two independent genomic DNA replicates, using about 0.47 ug for blood and around 1.4 ug for tumor or normal breast. Following the manufacturer's instructions, the ImmunoSeq Intro kit was used to carry out TCRB sequencing on genomic DNA. For absolute quantification, the roughly 30-cycle multiplex PCR included proprietary primers along with spike-in control sequences. Single-end 150-bp reads were used to sequence an 87-bp fragment covering the CDR3 and the flanking V and J genes. Seven samples, with two replicates for each sample, were multiplexed per lane of an Illumina MiSeq using version 3.0 chemistry. On the study's bioinformatics: The vendor's proprietary pipeline handled the raw data processing, merging both replicates into a single result for each sample. A clonotype was defined as productive rearrangements that share the same V-gene family, CDR3 amino acid sequence and J-gene segment. Clonality was calculated as 1 minus the normalized Shannon entropy (Pielou evenness) of TCRB abundances. To estimate T cell density, the total number of templates was divided by the number of input cells, which was inferred from the amount of DNA input. Total repertoire diversity and clonality were estimated with Recon using default parameters. Clonotypes with over 0.1% abundance in tumor and at least 32-fold higher abundance in tumor than in normal breast were defined as tumor-enriched. TCRdb took this table from immuneACCESS and kept in-frame rearrangements with V and J called. Such tables lack part of the clones; where checked against another copy, unresolved V genes explain under half of the gap, and the rest is unexplained. V, J and clone size were drawn from that table, and D and trimming were deduced from the DNA. For this sample the table gives about 72,000 clones, of which approximately 79% were detected only once. The ten top clones hold 3% to 3.5% of the sample.

In this sample, this clone turned up a few times. Its recognized antigen is unknown. Base quality data are lacking; no much larger clone is found one base away. The receptor was isolated from a person aged 60 to 70 with breast cancer. The source material was blood.

Read as DNA, the sequence is TGTGCCAGCAGCCCTAGCAGCTCCTACAATGAGCAGTTCTTC. This gives the protein CASSPSSSYNEQFF. The sequence links TRBV5-4 to TRBJ2-1, and possibly TRBD2, on 5 matching bases. Trimming at the junction amounts to 4 bases on V and 0 bases on J, and the germline ends lie 8 bases apart. The CDR3 sequence holds 14 residues, the cysteine and phenylalanine included. The sequence is cut down to CDR3 DNA, 42 bases in frame from base 1. Based on the germline V gene (reference sequence), the CDR1 and CDR2 sequences are SGHNT and YYREEE.